The rows below give T cell receptor beta chains drawn from one sample of a study of identical twins. TCRdb re-called the 5' RACE reads through MiXCR, storing one row per CDR3 protein. The sample holds more than 400,000 distinct CDR3 sequences, around 15% seen once. This sample also appeared in a second study, on yellow fever vaccine responses in identical twins.

Sequencing was done on a sample of CD4+ T cells sorted from blood. All receptors come from a woman younger than 30 in good health. CDR3s include the opening cysteine and the closing phenylalanine or tryptophan. D genes are given only for firm matches. Clone size is stated in some rows and not others, as once, few, many or a class when expanded.

CDR3,DNA,D,size,J,V
CASMAVTRETQYF,TGTGCCAGCATGGCAGTCACAAGGGAGACCCAGTACTTC,.,.,TRBJ2-5,TRBV6-1
CASTIDRGGQPQHF,TGTGCCAGCACCATTGACAGGGGAGGACAGCCCCAGCATTTT,TRBD1,many,TRBJ1-5,TRBV12-3/TRBV12-4
CASTQRRPSTDTQYF,TGTGCCAGCACCCAGCGGCGGCCTAGCACAGATACGCAGTATTTT,.,.,TRBJ2-3,TRBV3-1
CASSLSGQGAYGYTF,TGTGCCAGCAGTTTATCGGGGCAGGGTGCCTATGGCTACACCTTC,.,.,TRBJ1-2,TRBV27
CASSTQGAGGNTIYF,TGTGCCAGCAGTACACAGGGGGCGGGTGGAAACACCATATATTTT,TRBD1,.,TRBJ1-3,TRBV27
CSARPHLDIQYF,TGCAGTGCCCGGCCCCACCTGGACATTCAGTACTTC,.,.,TRBJ2-4,TRBV20-1
CASKAADTQYF,TGTGCCAGCAAAGCGGCAGATACGCAGTATTTT,.,.,TRBJ2-3,TRBV2
CASSLSEGRASNEQFF,TGTGCCAGCAGCTTAAGTGAGGGGAGGGCCAGCAATGAGCAGTTCTTC,TRBD2,few,TRBJ2-1,TRBV7-3
CASSLGQAPYEQYF,TGTGCCAGCAGCTTAGGGCAGGCTCCCTACGAGCAGTACTTC,.,few,TRBJ2-7,TRBV7-9
CASSLTSRNEQFF,TGTGCCAGCAGCTTAACTAGTCGGAATGAGCAGTTCTTC,.,few,TRBJ2-1,TRBV7-3
CSAGHRQGSYGYTF,TGCAGTGCTGGCCATCGGCAGGGATCCTATGGCTACACCTTC,.,.,TRBJ1-2,TRBV20-1
CASRGTGRKYEQYF,TGTGCCAGCAGGGGGACAGGGAGGAAATACGAGCAGTACTTC,TRBD1,few,TRBJ2-7,TRBV12-3/TRBV12-4
CASSSGLMAFF,TGTGCCAGCAGTTCCGGACTAATGGCTTTCTTT,.,many,TRBJ1-1,TRBV12-3/TRBV12-4
CSASGDSAKGYEQFF,TGCAGTGCTAGTGGTGACAGCGCTAAGGGCTATGAGCAGTTCTTC,.,few,TRBJ2-1,TRBV20-1
CATSDSRGDSYNEQFF,TGTGCCACCAGTGATTCTAGGGGCGACTCCTACAATGAGCAGTTCTTC,.,many,TRBJ2-1,TRBV24-1
CAISVLGGSYEQYF,TGTGCCATCAGTGTTCTGGGGGGATCCTACGAGCAGTACTTC,.,.,TRBJ2-7,TRBV10-3
CASTPGGLNLDTDTQYF,TGTGCCAGCACCCCGGGGGGGCTCAACCTCGACACAGATACGCAGTATTTT,TRBD2,.,TRBJ2-3,TRBV3-1
CSAKEGRASGKFDEQFF,TGCAGTGCGAAAGAGGGTCGGGCTAGCGGGAAATTTGATGAGCAGTTCTTC,TRBD2,.,TRBJ2-1,TRBV20-1
CSVGRDKTGELFF,TGCAGCGTTGGCAGGGACAAGACCGGGGAGCTGTTTTTT,.,few,TRBJ2-2,TRBV29-1
CAHKTGTSGYNEQFF,TGTGCCCACAAAACCGGGACTAGCGGTTACAATGAGCAGTTCTTC,TRBD2,.,TRBJ2-1,TRBV6-1
CASSLIFQPQHF,TGTGCCAGCAGTTTAATTTTCCAGCCCCAGCATTTT,.,.,TRBJ1-5,TRBV12-3/TRBV12-4
CSAPPGTSYGYTF,TGCAGTGCACCACCCGGGACCTCCTATGGCTACACCTTC,.,.,TRBJ1-2,TRBV20-1
CASSQTNLRETQYF,TGTGCCAGCAGCCAGACGAACTTACGAGAGACCCAGTACTTC,.,few,TRBJ2-5,TRBV7-6
CASSPTAGPYNEQFF,TGTGCCAGCAGCCCCACGGCGGGACCATACAATGAGCAGTTCTTC,.,.,TRBJ2-1,TRBV7-3